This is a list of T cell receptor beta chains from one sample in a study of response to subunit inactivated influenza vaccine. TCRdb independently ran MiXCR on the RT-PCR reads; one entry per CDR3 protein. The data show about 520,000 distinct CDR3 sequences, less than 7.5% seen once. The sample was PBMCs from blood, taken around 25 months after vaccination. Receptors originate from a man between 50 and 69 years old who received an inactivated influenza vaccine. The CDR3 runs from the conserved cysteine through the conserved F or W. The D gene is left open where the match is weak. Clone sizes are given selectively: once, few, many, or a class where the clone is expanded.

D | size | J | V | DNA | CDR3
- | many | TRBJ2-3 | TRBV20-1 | TGCAGTGCTATAGATAGCACAGATACGCAGTATTTT | CSAIDSTDTQYF
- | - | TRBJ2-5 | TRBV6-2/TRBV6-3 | TGTGCCAGCAGAAGGGATCCTCGGCGGGAGACCCAGTACTTC | CASRRDPRRETQYF
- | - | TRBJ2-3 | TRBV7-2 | TGTGCCAGCAGCCAGTCAGCCCCAGATACGCAGTATTTT | CASSQSAPDTQYF
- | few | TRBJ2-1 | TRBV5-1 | TGCGCCAGCAGCTTGTCCGCCAACTACAATGAGCAGTTCTTC | CASSLSANYNEQFF
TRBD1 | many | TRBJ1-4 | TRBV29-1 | TGCAGCGCGGACAGGGGGCAGGGTGAAAAACTGTTTTTT | CSADRGQGEKLFF
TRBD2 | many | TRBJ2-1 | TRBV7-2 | TGTGCCAGCGGGCGCTCGAGGCTAGCGGGGAATGAGCAGTTCTTC | CASGRSRLAGNEQFF
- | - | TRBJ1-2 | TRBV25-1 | TGTGCCAGCCGGGAGTACACCTTC | CASREYTF
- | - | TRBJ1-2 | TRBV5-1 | TGCGCCAGCAGCCCGGAAGCCGCGGCTTCACGCGGCTACACCTTC | CASSPEAAASRGYTF
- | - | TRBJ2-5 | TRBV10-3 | TGTGCCAGCGGGACCGGGGGAGAGACCCAGTACTTC | CASGTGGETQYF
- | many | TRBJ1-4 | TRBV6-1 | TGTGCCAGCAGACCGTCTCTACGGGAAAAACTGTTTTTT | CASRPSLREKLFF
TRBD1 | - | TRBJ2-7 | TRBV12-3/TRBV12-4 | TGTGCCAGCAGTCCTTCACGGTCGGACAGGGTCTACGAGCAGTACTTC | CASSPSRSDRVYEQYF
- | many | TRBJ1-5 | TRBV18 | TGTGCCAGCTCACCACGGGGGACCCCGAATCAGCCCCAGCATTTT | CASSPRGTPNQPQHF
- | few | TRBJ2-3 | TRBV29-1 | TGCAGCGTTGAACAAGGACGGGGGACGCAGTATTTT | CSVEQGRGTQYF
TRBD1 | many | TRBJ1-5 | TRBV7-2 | TGTGCCAGCAGCTCCCAGGGGGCTCGTAATCAGCCCCAGCATTTT | CASSSQGARNQPQHF
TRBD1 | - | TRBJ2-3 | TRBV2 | TGTGCCAGCAGGTCGTACAGGGGGCTATCATCAAATACGCAGTATTTT | CASRSYRGLSSNTQYF
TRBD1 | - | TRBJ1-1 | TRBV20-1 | TGCAGAGGGACAGGGGGCCGGGCTGAAGCTTTCTTT | CRGTGGRAEAFF
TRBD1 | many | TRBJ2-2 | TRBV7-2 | TGTGCCAGCAGCCGAGACAGGGGGCGCATAGGGGAGCTGTTTTTT | CASSRDRGRIGELFF
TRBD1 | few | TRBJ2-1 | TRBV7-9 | TGTGCCAGCAGCCCCTCGGACAGGGTCAATGAGCAGTTCTTC | CASSPSDRVNEQFF
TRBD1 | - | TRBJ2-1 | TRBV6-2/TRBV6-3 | TGTGCCAGCCGGGACAGGGCTTACAATGAGCAGTTCTTC | CASRDRAYNEQFF
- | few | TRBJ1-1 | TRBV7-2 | TGTGCCAGCAGATTGGCAACTGAAGCTTTCTTT | CASRLATEAFF
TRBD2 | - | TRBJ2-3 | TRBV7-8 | TGTGCCAGCAGCCCCAGGACTAGCGGATCCGTACAAGAGTATTTT | CASSPRTSGSVQEYF
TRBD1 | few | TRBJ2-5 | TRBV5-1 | TGCGCCAGCAGCCACACAGGGGGCGGGGAGACCCAGTACTTC | CASSHTGGGETQYF
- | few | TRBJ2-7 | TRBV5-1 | TGCGCCAGCAGCTTGGGACAGGCAAGGTCCTACGAGCAGTACTTC | CASSLGQARSYEQYF
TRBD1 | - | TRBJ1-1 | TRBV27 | TGTGCCAGCAGTCCATACCAGGGGGCCGGCGGGAACACTGAAGCTTTCTTT | CASSPYQGAGGNTEAFF
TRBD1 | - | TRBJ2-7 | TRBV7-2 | TGTGCCAGCAGCGGAACCGGGACAGCCTACGAGCAGTACTTC | CASSGTGTAYEQYF
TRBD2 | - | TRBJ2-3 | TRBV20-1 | TGCAGTGCTAGTTCCTCGGGGGGGGGCACAGATACGCAGTATTTT | CSASSSGGGTDTQYF
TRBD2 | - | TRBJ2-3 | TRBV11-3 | TGTGCCAGCAGCTCCGGCCAGCGGGGGGGCTTATATACGCAGTATTTT | CASSSGQRGGLYTQYF
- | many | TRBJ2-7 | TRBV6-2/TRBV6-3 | TGTGCCAGCATAAGAGGTGGCACCTCCTACGAGCAGTACTTC | CASIRGGTSYEQYF
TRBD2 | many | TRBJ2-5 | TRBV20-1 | TGCAGTGCTAGAGTTGCGGGAGATTTTCAAGAGACCCAGTACTTC | CSARVAGDFQETQYF
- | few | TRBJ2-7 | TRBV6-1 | TGTGCCAGCAGTGACTGGGACATTTACGAGCAGTACTTC | CASSDWDIYEQYF
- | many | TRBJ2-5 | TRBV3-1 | TGTGCCAGCAGCCCCGGGGTAGCGGTACCCCAAGAGACCCAGTACTTC | CASSPGVAVPQETQYF
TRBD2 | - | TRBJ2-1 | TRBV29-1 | TGCAGCGTTGGAGGGACTAGCGGGGGCGCTGAGCAGTTCTTC | CSVGGTSGGAEQFF
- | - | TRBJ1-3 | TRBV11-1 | TGTGCCAGCAGGAAGGACGGCTCTGGAAACACCATATATTTT | CASRKDGSGNTIYF
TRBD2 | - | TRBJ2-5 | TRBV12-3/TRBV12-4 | TGTGCCAGCAGTATACTAGCGGGGGGGCAAGAGACCCAGTACTTC | CASSILAGGQETQYF
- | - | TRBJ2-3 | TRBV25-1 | TGTGCCAGCAGTGAATTGAGTCTAGCAACGCAGTATTTT | CASSELSLATQYF
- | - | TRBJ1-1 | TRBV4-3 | TGCGCCAGCAGCCAAGTCAGAGGGGAGGGCACTGAAGCTTTCTTT | CASSQVRGEGTEAFF
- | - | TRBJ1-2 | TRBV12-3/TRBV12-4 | TGTGCCAGCAGCTACCGACGCGATACCAACTATGGCTACACCTTC | CASSYRRDTNYGYTF
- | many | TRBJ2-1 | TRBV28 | TGTGCCAGCACCGGTCCTTTACCACATGAGCAGTTCTTC | CASTGPLPHEQFF
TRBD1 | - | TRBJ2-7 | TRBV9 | TGTGCCAGCAGCGCCACCGGGACAGGGGTGTACGAGCAGTACTTC | CASSATGTGVYEQYF
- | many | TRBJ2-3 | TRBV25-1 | TGTGCCAGCAGTGAATATTCGGCCGTAGATACGCAGTATTTT | CASSEYSAVDTQYF
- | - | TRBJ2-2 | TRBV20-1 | TGCAGTGCCTACAGGGACCCCAGAAAGAACACCGGGGAGCTGTTTTTT | CSAYRDPRKNTGELFF
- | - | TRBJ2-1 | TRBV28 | TGTGCCAGCAGTTTCGAAGGGCGGCAGTTCTTC | CASSFEGRQFF
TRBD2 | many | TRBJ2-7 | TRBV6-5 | TGTGCCAGCAGGCAACTAGCGGGAGGGCCCGGTTCCTACGAGCAGTACTTC | CASRQLAGGPGSYEQYF
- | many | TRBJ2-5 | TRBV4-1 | TGCGCCAGCAGCCAAGAGACACAAGAGACCCAGTACTTC | CASSQETQETQYF
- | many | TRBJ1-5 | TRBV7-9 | TGTGCCAGCAGTCGAGGGGACCCGCGCAATCAGCCCCAGCATTTT | CASSRGDPRNQPQHF
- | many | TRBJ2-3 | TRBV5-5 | TGTGCCAGCAGCTTTGGCCCAGATACGCAGTATTTT | CASSFGPDTQYF
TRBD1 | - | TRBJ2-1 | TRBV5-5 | TGTGCCAGCAGCCTGACCGGGACAGGGCTCGATGAGCAGTTCTTC | CASSLTGTGLDEQFF
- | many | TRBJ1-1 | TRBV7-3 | TGTGCCAGCAGCCAAGCGGCGAACACTGAAGCTTTCTTT | CASSQAANTEAFF
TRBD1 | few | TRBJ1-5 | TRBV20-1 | TGCAGTGCTAGAGATACGAGGACAGGGCTTTTTAATCAGCCCCAGCATTTT | CSARDTRTGLFNQPQHF
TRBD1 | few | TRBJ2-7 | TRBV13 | TGTGCCAGCAGCTTCAATCAGGGGGTGTCTTACGAGCAGTACTTC | CASSFNQGVSYEQYF
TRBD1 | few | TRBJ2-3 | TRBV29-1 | TGCAGCTCACACAGGGGTGGCACAGATACGCAGTATTTT | CSSHRGGTDTQYF
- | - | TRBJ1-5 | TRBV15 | TGTGCCACCAGCAGAGAGACAAGCAGCAATCAGCCCCAGCATTTT | CATSRETSSNQPQHF